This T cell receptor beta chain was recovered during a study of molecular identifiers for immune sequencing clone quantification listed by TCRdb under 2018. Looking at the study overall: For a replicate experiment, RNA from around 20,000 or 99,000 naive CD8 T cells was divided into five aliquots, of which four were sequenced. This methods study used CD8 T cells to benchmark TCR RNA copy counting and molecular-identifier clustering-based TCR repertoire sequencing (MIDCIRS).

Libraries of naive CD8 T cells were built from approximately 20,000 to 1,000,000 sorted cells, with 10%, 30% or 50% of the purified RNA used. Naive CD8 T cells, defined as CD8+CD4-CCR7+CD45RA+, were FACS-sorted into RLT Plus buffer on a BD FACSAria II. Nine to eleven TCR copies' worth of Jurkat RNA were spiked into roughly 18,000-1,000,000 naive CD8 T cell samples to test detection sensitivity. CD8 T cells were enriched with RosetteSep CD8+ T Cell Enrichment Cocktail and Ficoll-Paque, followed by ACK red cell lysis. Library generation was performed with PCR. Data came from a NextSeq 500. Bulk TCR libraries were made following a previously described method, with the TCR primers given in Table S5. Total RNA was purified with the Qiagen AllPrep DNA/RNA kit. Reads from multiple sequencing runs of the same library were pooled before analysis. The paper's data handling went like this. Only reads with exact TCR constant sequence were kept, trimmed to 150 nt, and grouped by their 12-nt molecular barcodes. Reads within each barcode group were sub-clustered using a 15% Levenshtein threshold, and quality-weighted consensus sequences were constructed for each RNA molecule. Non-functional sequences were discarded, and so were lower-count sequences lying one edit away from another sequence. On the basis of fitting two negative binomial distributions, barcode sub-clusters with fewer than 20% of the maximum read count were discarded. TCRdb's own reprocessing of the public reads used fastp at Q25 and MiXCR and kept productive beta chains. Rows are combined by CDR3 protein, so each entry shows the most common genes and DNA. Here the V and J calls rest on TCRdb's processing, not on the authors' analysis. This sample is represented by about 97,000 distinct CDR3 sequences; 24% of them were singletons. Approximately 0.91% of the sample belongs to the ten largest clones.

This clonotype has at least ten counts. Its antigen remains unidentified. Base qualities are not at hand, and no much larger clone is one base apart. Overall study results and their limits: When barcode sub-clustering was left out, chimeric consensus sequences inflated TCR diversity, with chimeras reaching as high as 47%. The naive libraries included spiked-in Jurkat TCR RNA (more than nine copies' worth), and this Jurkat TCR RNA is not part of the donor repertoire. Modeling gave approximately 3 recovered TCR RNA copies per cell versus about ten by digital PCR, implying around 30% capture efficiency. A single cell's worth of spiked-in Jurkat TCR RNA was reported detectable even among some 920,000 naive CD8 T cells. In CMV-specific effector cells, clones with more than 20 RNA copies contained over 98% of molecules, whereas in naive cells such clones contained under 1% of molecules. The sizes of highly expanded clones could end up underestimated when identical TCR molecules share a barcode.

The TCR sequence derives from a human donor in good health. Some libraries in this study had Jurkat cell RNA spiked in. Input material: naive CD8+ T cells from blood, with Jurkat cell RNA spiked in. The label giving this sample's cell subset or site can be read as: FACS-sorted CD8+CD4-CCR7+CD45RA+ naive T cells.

The encoded CDR3 is CASNGAGRSTDTQYF. The DNA reads as follows: TGTGCCAGCAATGGGGCAGGTCGCAGTACAGATACGCAGTATTTT. The chain is encoded by TRBV2 joined to TRBJ2-3, and perhaps TRBD1 as D gene, on 5 matching bases. Trimming costs V 7 bases and J 3 bases, and their ends lie 17 bases apart. Taken from the germline V gene, the CDR1 and CDR2 loops are SNHLY and FYNNEI. Its CDR3 holds 15 amino acids, cysteine through phenylalanine. The read is trimmed to its CDR3 DNA, 45 bases read in frame from base 1.